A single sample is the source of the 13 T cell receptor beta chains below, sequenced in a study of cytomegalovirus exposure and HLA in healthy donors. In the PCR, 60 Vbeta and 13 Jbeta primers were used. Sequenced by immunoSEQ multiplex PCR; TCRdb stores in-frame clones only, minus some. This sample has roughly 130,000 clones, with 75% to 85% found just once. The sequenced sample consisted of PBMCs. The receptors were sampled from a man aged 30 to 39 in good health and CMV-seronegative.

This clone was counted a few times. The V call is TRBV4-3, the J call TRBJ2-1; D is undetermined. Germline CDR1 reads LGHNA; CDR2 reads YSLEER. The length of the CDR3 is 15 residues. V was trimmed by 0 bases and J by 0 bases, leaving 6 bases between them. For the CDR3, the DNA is TGCGCCAGCAGCCAAGAAAAGAGCTCCTACAATGAGCAGTTCTTC. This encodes CASSQEKSSYNEQFF.

The CDR3: CSGAGTSGGNEQFF. Here the CDR3 DNA reads TGCAGCGGCGCCGGGACTAGCGGGGGAAATGAGCAGTTCTTC. The V gene is TRBV29-1, the J gene TRBJ2-1; 14 nucleotides match TRBD2. Germline-derived CDR1 and CDR2 are SQVTM and ANQGSEA. Trimming cost V 7 bases and J 7 bases; bases outside gene matches: 6. The CDR3 runs to 14 residues.

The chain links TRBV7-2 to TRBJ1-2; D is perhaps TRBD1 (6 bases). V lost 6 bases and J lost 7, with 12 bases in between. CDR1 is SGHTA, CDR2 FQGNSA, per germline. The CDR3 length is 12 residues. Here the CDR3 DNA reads TGTGCCAGCAGTTATAACAGGGCTGGCTACACCTTC. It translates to CASSYNRAGYTF. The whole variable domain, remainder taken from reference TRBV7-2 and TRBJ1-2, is GAGVSQSPSNKVTEKGKDVELRCDPISGHTALYWYRQSLGQGLEFLIYFQGNSAPDKSGLPSDRFSAERTGGSVSTLTIQRTQQEDSAVYLCASSYNRAGYTFGSGTRLTVV.

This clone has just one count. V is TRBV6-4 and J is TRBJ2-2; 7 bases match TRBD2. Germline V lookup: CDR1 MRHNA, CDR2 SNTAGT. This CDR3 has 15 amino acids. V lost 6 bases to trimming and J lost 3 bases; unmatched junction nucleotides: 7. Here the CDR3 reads CASRLLAFDTGELFF. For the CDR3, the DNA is TGTGCCAGCAGATTACTAGCGTTCGACACCGGGGAGCTGTTTTTT.

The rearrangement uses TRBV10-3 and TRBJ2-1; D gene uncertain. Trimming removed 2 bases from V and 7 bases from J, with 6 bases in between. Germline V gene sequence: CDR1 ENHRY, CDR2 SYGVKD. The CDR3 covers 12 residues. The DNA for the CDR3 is TGTGCCATCAGTGAGCAGCGAAATGAGCAGTTCTTC. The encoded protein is CAISEQRNEQFF.

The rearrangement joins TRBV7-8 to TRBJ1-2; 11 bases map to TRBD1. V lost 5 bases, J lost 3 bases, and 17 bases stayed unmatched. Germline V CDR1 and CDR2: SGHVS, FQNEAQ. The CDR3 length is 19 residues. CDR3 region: CASSILAGTGGILDYGYTF. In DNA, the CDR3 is TGTGCCAGCAGCATCCTTGCCGGGACAGGGGGTATTTTGGACTATGGCTACACCTTC. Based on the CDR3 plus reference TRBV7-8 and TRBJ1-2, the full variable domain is GAGVSQSPRYKVAKRGQDVALRCDPISGHVSLFWYQQALGQGPEFLTYFQNEAQLDKSGLPSDRFFAERPEGSVSTLKIQRTQQEDSAVYLCASSILAGTGGILDYGYTFGSGTRLTVV.

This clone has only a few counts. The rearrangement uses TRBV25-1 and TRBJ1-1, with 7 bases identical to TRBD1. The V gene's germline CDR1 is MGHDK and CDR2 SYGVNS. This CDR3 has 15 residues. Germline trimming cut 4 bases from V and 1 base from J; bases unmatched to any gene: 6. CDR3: CASSGVGGGNTEAFF. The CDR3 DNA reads TGTGCCAGCAGTGGGGTAGGGGGCGGGAACACTGAAGCTTTCTTT.

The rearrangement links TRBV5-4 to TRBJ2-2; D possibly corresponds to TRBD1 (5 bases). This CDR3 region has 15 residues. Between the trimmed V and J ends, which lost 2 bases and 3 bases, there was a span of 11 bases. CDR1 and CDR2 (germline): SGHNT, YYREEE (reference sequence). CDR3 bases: TGTGCCAGCAGCTTCGGTGCAGGGCACACCGGGGAGCTGTTTTTT. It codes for CASSFGAGHTGELFF.

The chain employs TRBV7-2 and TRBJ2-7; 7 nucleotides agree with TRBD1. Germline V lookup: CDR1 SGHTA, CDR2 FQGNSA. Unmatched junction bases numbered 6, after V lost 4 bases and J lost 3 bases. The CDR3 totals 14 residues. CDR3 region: CASSSWTGYYEQYF. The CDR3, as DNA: TGTGCCAGCAGCTCCTGGACAGGATACTACGAGCAGTACTTC.

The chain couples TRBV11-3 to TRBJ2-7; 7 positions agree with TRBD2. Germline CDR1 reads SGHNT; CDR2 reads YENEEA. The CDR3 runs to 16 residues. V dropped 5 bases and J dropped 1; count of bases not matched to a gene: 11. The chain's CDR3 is CASSPLGGGTSYEQYF. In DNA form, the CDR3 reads TGTGCCAGCAGCCCCCTGGGGGGGGGAACGTCCTACGAGCAGTACTTC.

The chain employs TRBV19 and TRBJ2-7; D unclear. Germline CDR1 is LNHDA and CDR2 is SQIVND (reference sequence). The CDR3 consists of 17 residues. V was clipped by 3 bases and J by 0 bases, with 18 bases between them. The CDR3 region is CASSISYYGDYSYEQYF. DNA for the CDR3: TGTGCCAGTAGTATTAGCTATTACGGAGATTACTCCTACGAGCAGTACTTC. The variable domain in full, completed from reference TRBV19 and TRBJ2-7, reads DGGITQSPKYLFRKEGQNVTLSCEQNLNHDAMYWYRQDPGQGLRLIYYSQIVNDFQKGDIAEGYSVSREKKESFPLTVTSAQKNPTAFYLCASSISYYGDYSYEQYFGPGTRLTVT.

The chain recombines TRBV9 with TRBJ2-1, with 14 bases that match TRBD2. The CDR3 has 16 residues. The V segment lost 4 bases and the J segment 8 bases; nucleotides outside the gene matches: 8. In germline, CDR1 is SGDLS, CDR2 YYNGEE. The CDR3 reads CASSPRLAGGLDEQFF. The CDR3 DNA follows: TGTGCCAGCAGCCCGAGACTAGCGGGAGGGTTGGATGAGCAGTTCTTC.

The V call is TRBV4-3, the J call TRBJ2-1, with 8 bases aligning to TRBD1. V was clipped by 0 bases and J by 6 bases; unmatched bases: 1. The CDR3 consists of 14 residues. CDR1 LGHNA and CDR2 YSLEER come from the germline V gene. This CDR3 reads CASSQETGVNEQFF. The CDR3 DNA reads TGCGCCAGCAGCCAAGAGACAGGGGTCAATGAGCAGTTCTTC.